This T cell receptor (beta chain) was found in a study of T cells in Graves' hyperthyroidism and ophthalmopathy. Regarding the study as a whole: Ophthalmopathy was model-predicted a median about 6.9 months pre-onset.

The germline V gene has CDR1 MDHEN and CDR2 SYDVKM. This CDR3 is built from 12 residues. Trimming took off 5 bases at V and 14 bases at J, with 13 bases between the two ends. TCR beta CDR3 region amplification was performed from RNA transcripts. First-round RT-PCR with HTBI primers amplified the TCR CDR3 region. TCRdb re-derived calls from the multiplex PCR reads in MiXCR, one entry per CDR3 protein. The data hold 500,000 to 650,000 distinct CDR3 sequences, with 13% to 15% observed a single time. This clonotype was seen ten or more times. Its antigen is unidentified. The V call is TRBV28, the J call TRBJ1-6; D not resolved. The sequenced sample was blood. This TCR was sampled from a woman aged 45-65 years with Graves' ophthalmopathy. The CDR3 is CASSPPGDALHF. Here the CDR3 DNA reads TGTGCCAGCAGTCCCCCCGGGGATGCCCTCCACTTT. Drawing the rest from reference TRBV28 and TRBJ1-6, the complete variable domain is DVKVTQSSRYLVKRTGEKVFLECVQDMDHENMFWYRQDPGLGLRLIYFSYDVKMKEKGDIPEGYSVSREKKERFSLILESASTNQTSMYLCASSPPGDALHFGNGTRLTVT.